The 26 T cell receptor beta chains below come from one sample, sequenced in a study of T cell responses to AZD1222 COVID-19 vaccine. Generated by immunoSEQ multiplex PCR, the TCRdb table keeps only in-frame clones and is missing some. Of 110,000 to 150,000 clones listed, around 91% are singletons. Source: peripheral blood, taken on day 0 of AZD1222 vaccination. The receptor source for this set is an adult in good health.

The chain uses TRBV2 and TRBJ1-2, with D perhaps TRBD1 (6 bases). This CDR3 has 14 amino acids. Germline V CDR1 and CDR2: SNHLY, FYNNEI. The germline V and J ends were trimmed by 1 base and 8 bases, with 14 bases remaining between them. CDR3 in amino acids: CASSEGDRIDGYTF. CDR3 nucleotides: TGTGCCAGCAGTGAAGGTGACAGGATCGACGGCTACACCTTC.

The V and J genes are TRBV18 and TRBJ1-1; D possibly corresponds to TRBD1 (6 bases). This CDR3 comprises 15 residues. The germline V gene has CDR1 KGHSH and CDR2 LQKENI. Trimming cost V 4 bases and J 0 bases, with 12 bases left between them. The CDR3 is CASSRMDSLNTEAFF. Here the CDR3 DNA reads TGTGCCAGCTCACGTATGGACAGCTTGAACACTGAAGCTTTCTTT.

This rearrangement joins TRBV7-9 to TRBJ1-4; D unclear. Trimming shortened V by 5 bases and J by 8 bases, and 6 bases separated the two germline ends. This CDR3 contains 11 residues. Germline loops: CDR1 SEHNR, CDR2 FQNEAQ (reference sequence). The CDR3: CASSLREKLFF. The CDR3 nucleotides are TGTGCCAGCAGCCTACGGGAAAAACTGTTTTTT.

The V and J genes are TRBV21-1 and TRBJ1-6; TRBD1 was called by the table and not checked on the DNA. TRBV21-1 is shown as a pseudogene. CDR3 length: 18 amino acids. CDR3 in DNA: TGTGCCAGCAGACCACCGAGAATTAGGACAGGGCCAAATTCACCCCTCCACTTT. Encoded protein: CASRPPRIRTGPNSPLHF.

The CDR3, as DNA: TGTGCCAGCAATCCCGGGACAGGGTTGAGTAATGAGCAGTTCTTC. Its protein is CASNPGTGLSNEQFF. This chain uses TRBV28 with TRBJ2-1, with 9 bases that match TRBD1. Unmatched junction bases numbered 11, after V lost 7 bases and J lost 7 bases. Germline CDR1 is MDHEN and CDR2 is SYDVKM. The CDR3 covers 15 residues.

The V gene is TRBV21-1, the J gene TRBJ1-2; TRBD1 is taken as the D call from the table, unchecked against the DNA. TRBV21-1 is listed as a pseudogene. This CDR3 contains 15 residues. The CDR3 DNA reads as TGTGCCAGCAATCCAAAACGGGACAGAACCTATGGCTACACCTTC. As protein: CASNPKRDRTYGYTF.

J is TRBJ2-7 and V is TRBV7-8; perhaps TRBD2 as D (5 bases). With 3 bases removed from V and 2 bases from J, the gap between germline ends came to 14 bases. The CDR3 contains 15 residues. Germline CDR1 reads SGHVS; CDR2 reads FQNEAQ. CDR3 residues: CASSLELAPTYEQYF. Here the CDR3 DNA reads TGTGCCAGCAGCTTGGAGTTAGCGCCGACCTACGAGCAGTACTTC.

J is TRBJ1-6 and V is TRBV30, with D perhaps TRBD1 (6 bases). Germline V lookup: CDR1 GTSNPN, CDR2 SVGIG (reference sequence). The CDR3 totals 19 residues. V gave up 0 bases and J gave up 0 bases, with 18 bases separating them. CDR3 bases: TGTGCCTGGAGTGTACTGAGGACAGTGGGTAGCTCCTATAATTCACCCCTCCACTTT. Translating it yields CAWSVLRTVGSSYNSPLHF.

Details on this clone: The same CDR3 is also encoded by other DNA sequences in this sample. The J gene is TRBJ1-1, the V gene TRBV5-1; the D is unclear. CDR3 length equals 13 residues. Germline assignment: CDR1 SGHRS and CDR2 YFSETQ. V lost 3 bases and J lost 4, with 10 bases in between. This CDR3 reads CASSSQGSTEAFF. As DNA, the CDR3 is TGCGCCAGCAGCTCCCAAGGGTCCACTGAAGCTTTCTTT.

This clone was counted between two and nine times. This chain joins TRBV7-2 and TRBJ2-1; 7 bases match TRBD1. CDR3 length: 18 amino acids. The germline V gene has CDR1 SGHTA and CDR2 FQGNSA. Trimming cost V 6 bases and J 3 bases; bases outside gene matches: 17. CDR3 nucleotide sequence: TGTGCCAGCAGTTTTTCCCCCCGTAGGGACAGACTCTACAATGAGCAGTTCTTC. Translating it yields CASSFSPRRDRLYNEQFF.

The chain joins TRBV6-4 to TRBJ2-1; the D gene could be TRBD1 or TRBD2 (6 bases each). Germline V gives CDR1 MRHNA, CDR2 SNTAGT. Trimming took 0 bases from V and 4 from J, leaving 19 bases between them. The CDR3 loop spans 18 amino acids. The CDR3 DNA follows: TGTGCCAGCAGTGACTCGATACGGGGGCACTTCAAATACAATGAGCAGTTCTTC. As protein: CASSDSIRGHFKYNEQFF.

V is TRBV7-2 and J is TRBJ2-3; D ambiguous. Germline V gene sequence: CDR1 SGHTA, CDR2 FQGNSA. With 7 bases removed from V and 0 bases from J, the gap between germline ends came to 17 bases. The CDR3 consists of 16 residues. The CDR3 DNA follows: TGTGCCAGCACCAATTACCGGGCGACTAGCACAGATACGCAGTATTTT. This encodes CASTNYRATSTDTQYF.

The chain is built from TRBV11-2 and TRBJ1-3, with a tentative D call TRBD1 (6 bases). V was shortened by 5 bases and J by 2 bases, with 16 bases between the two germline ends. This CDR3 has 16 residues. Per the germline V gene, CDR1 is SGHAT and CDR2 is FQNNGV. The CDR3 nucleotides read TGTGCCAGCAGCACCCTCAGGGGTCGAACTGGAAACACCATATATTTT. Translating gives CASSTLRGRTGNTIYF.

The chain recombines TRBV6-5 with TRBJ2-6; D is undetermined. Trimming shortened V by 4 bases and J by 0 bases, and 10 bases separated the two germline ends. This CDR3 region has 16 residues. Germline V CDR1 and CDR2: MNHEY, SVGAGI. The DNA of the CDR3 is TGTGCCAGCAGTTTCGGCCTGAGCTCTGGGGCCAACGTCCTGACTTTC. Translating gives CASSFGLSSGANVLTF.

The chain is built from TRBV30 and TRBJ2-7; weak D call: TRBD1 (5 bases). CDR3 length equals 13 residues. Germline CDR1 reads GTSNPN; CDR2 reads SVGIG (reference sequence). The V and J ends lost 1 base and 6 bases respectively, with 13 bases between them. The CDR3 sequence is CAWSDGPGIEQYF. The CDR3 DNA reads as TGTGCCTGGAGTGATGGGCCAGGGATCGAGCAGTACTTC.

This clone was counted a single time. The chain has TRBV19 and TRBJ1-1; TRBD1 matches 7 bases. The CDR3 sequence is 14 residues long. With 5 bases clipped from V and 5 bases from J, the junction kept 8 bases outside the gene matches. CDR1 is LNHDA, CDR2 SQIVND, per germline (reference sequence). CDR3 region: CASSFGTVLTEAFF. CDR3 in DNA: TGTGCCAGTAGTTTCGGGACAGTACTTACTGAAGCTTTCTTT.

This clone has only one observation. This chain uses TRBV5-8 with TRBJ2-7; a possible D gene is TRBD1 (5 bases). Per germline, CDR1 SGHTS and CDR2 YDEGEE. V shed 0 bases and J shed 0 bases, with 13 bases lying between them. This CDR3 comprises 16 residues. The CDR3 is CASSLDSQGLSYEQYF. CDR3 nucleotides: TGTGCCAGCAGCTTGGATTCGCAGGGCCTCTCCTACGAGCAGTACTTC.

This clone is a singleton in its sample. This chain uses TRBV12-3 or TRBV12-4 with TRBJ2-7; no clear D gene. The ends were cut back, 5 bases at V and 6 bases at J, with 14 bases in the middle. There are 13 residues in the CDR3. The CDR3 loop reads CASSPGPGVEQYF. CDR3 DNA sequence: TGTGCCAGCAGTCCGGGCCCCGGTGTCGAGCAGTACTTC.

Only one count was recorded for this clone. The chain uses TRBV12-3 or TRBV12-4 and TRBJ1-5; D unclear. V was cut by 5 bases and J by 7 bases, with 9 bases left in between. CDR3 length: 12 amino acids. Here the CDR3 reads CASSPSNQPQHF. The CDR3 nucleotides are TGTGCCAGCAGTCCGTCGAACCAGCCCCAGCATTTT.

The chain links TRBV2 to TRBJ1-4; tentative D call: TRBD1 (6 bases). The V gene lost 7 bases and the J gene lost 5 bases, with 14 bases spanning the gap. The germline V gene has CDR1 SNHLY and CDR2 FYNNEI. The CDR3 runs to 14 residues. The CDR3: CASNRGHPNEKLFF. The DNA for the CDR3 is TGTGCCAGCAATCGGGGACACCCCAATGAAAAACTGTTTTTT.

This clone occurred many times. V usage is TRBV28 and J usage is TRBJ2-1; 9 nucleotides align to TRBD2. V was clipped by 8 bases and J by 6 bases; unmatched bases: 8. The CDR3 runs 14 residues. The germline CDR1 and CDR2 sequences are MDHEN and SYDVKM. The CDR3 region is CASVLAGIPNEQFF. DNA of the CDR3: TGTGCCAGCGTTCTAGCGGGAATTCCCAATGAGCAGTTCTTC.

V is TRBV6-4 and J is TRBJ1-6; maybe TRBD1 (5 bases). This CDR3 has 14 amino acids. CDR1 and CDR2 (germline): MRHNA, SNTAGT. Trimming took 5 bases from V and 7 from J, leaving 12 bases between them. This chain's CDR3 is CASSQQVNNSPLHF. The DNA of the CDR3 is TGTGCCAGCAGTCAACAGGTGAACAATTCACCCCTCCACTTT.

J is TRBJ2-7 and V is TRBV10-3, with 9 nucleotides matching TRBD1. The CDR3 totals 15 residues. Germline lookup yields CDR1 ENHRY and CDR2 SYGVKD. With V trimmed by 2 bases and J by 4 bases, 6 bases remained unmatched. The CDR3 bases are TGTGCCATCAGTGAGCCGGGACAGGGTGGGTACGAGCAGTACTTC. It translates to CAISEPGQGGYEQYF.

The chain has TRBV7-9 and TRBJ2-3; maybe TRBD2 (6 bases). Germline CDR1 reads SEHNR; CDR2 reads FQNEAQ (reference sequence). The CDR3 is 16 residues long. Trimming cost V 5 bases and J 6 bases, with 21 bases left between them. Written as DNA, the CDR3 is TGTGCCAGCAGCCTACTTTCTTCGGGAGTAGGGGATACGCAGTATTTT. Translating gives CASSLLSSGVGDTQYF.

The V and J genes are TRBV11-3 and TRBJ2-2, with TRBD2 matching 14 bases. The CDR3 loop spans 17 amino acids. The germline V gene encodes CDR1 SGHNT and CDR2 YENEEA. The trim removed 1 base at V and 9 bases at J, leaving 7 bases unmatched. The DNA of the CDR3 is TGTGCCAGCAGCTTAGGAGGGACTAGCGGGAGTGTCCGGGAGCTGTTTTTT. Encoded protein: CASSLGGTSGSVRELFF.

V gene TRBV5-1 combines with J gene TRBJ2-7, with TRBD2 matching 7 bases. The CDR3 runs to 17 residues. The germline V gene has CDR1 SGHRS and CDR2 YFSETQ. V lost 2 bases and J lost 3; bases outside the gene matches: 14. Written as DNA, the CDR3 is TGCGCCAGCAGCTTCGGTCTTGGGGGGGTCAGGGACTACGAGCAGTACTTC. Translation: CASSFGLGGVRDYEQYF. Filled out from reference TRBV5-1 and TRBJ2-7, the complete variable domain reads KAGVTQTPRYLIKTRGQQVTLSCSPISGHRSVSWYQQTPGQGLQFLFEYFSETQRNKGNFPGRFSGRQFSNSRSEMNVSTLELGDSALYLCASSFGLGGVRDYEQYFGPGTRLTVT.